The entry below gives a single T cell receptor beta chain sequence along with its context. The antigen remains unidentified. The record originates from a study of identical twins. Study results and limitations: In monozygotic twins, models underestimated the sharing of out-of-frame TCR alpha. High-abundance cord blood beta clonotypes had fewer insertions; memory repertoires showed none.

Unique molecular identifiers were present on cDNA, and template switching added a universal primer site. TCRdb passed the 5' RACE reads through MiXCR, listing each CDR3 protein once. The data show hundreds of thousands of distinct CDR3 sequences, 24% seen once. These data are also associated with another study on T cells expressing NK-cell markers. That source reports: Certain NKG2C+ T cell clones were expanded, and their HCMV specificity remained unclear.

The specimen sequenced was CD4+ T cells sorted from blood. The clonotype was recovered from a woman aged 18 to 35 in good health.

The CDR3 sequence is CAWSVKGAGTQYF. In DNA form, the CDR3 reads TGTGCCTGGAGTGTGAAAGGGGCGGGTACGCAGTATTTT. The J gene is TRBJ2-3, the V gene TRBV30; perhaps D is TRBD1 or TRBD2 (5 bases each). Looked up from germline, CDR1 is GTSNPN and CDR2 is SVGIG (reference sequence). The CDR3 loop spans 13 amino acids. The V end lost 0 bases, the J end lost 8 bases, and 12 bases lay between the germline ends.